The 14 T cell receptor beta chains in this list originate from one sample, sequenced in a study of blood T cell repertoires in COVID-19. Clones were sequenced by immunoSEQ multiplex PCR, and TCRdb holds only the in-frame ones, with some missing. Of a few hundred thousand clones listed, around 83% were seen once; the top ten hold over 4.5%. Specimen: PBMCs or T cells enriched from blood (not recorded which). The receptors originated from a woman in her forties or fifties who had recovered from COVID-19.

The chain uses TRBV29-1 and TRBJ1-2; TRBD1 matches at 12 bases. The V segment lost 6 bases and the J segment 6 bases; nucleotides outside the gene matches: 8. This CDR3 comprises 14 residues. Germline V lookup: CDR1 SQVTM, CDR2 ANQGSEA. The CDR3 coding sequence is TGCAGCGTGGTAGGGACAGGGGGCGCGGATGGCTACACCTTC. Encoded protein: CSVVGTGGADGYTF.

V is TRBV19 and J is TRBJ2-2, with D unclear. The germline V and J ends were trimmed by 10 bases and 0 bases, with 12 bases remaining between them. CDR1 is LNHDA and CDR2 is SQIVND in the germline V gene (reference sequence). The CDR3 sequence is 14 residues long. The CDR3 is CATLRVPNTGELFF. CDR3 nucleotides: TGTGCCACCCTCCGGGTTCCGAACACCGGGGAGCTGTTTTTT.

This clone was counted ten times or more. The V call is TRBV19, the J call TRBJ2-6; possible D gene TRBD1, 6 bases. The length of the CDR3 is 17 residues. Deletions cut 3 bases from V and 0 bases from J, with 12 bases between. CDR1 is LNHDA, CDR2 SQIVND, per germline (reference sequence). Here the CDR3 reads CASSILGHNSGANVLTF. In DNA, the CDR3 is TGTGCCAGTAGTATTTTGGGACACAACTCTGGGGCCAACGTCCTGACTTTC.

This rearrangement joins TRBV6-6 to TRBJ2-7; 7 bases map to TRBD1. V dropped 0 bases and J dropped 6; count of bases not matched to a gene: 5. The CDR3 covers 14 residues. The germline V gene encodes CDR1 MNHNY and CDR2 SVGAGI (reference sequence). CDR3 in amino acids: CASSYSTDRAEQYF. Here the CDR3 DNA reads TGTGCCAGCAGTTACTCAACCGACAGGGCCGAGCAGTACTTC.

The table lists this clone with a count of one. V usage is TRBV7-2 and J usage is TRBJ2-7; weak D call: TRBD1 (5 bases). The CDR3 loop spans 15 amino acids. The germline CDR1 and CDR2 sequences are SGHTA and FQGNSA. With 5 bases removed from V and 4 bases from J, the gap between germline ends came to 18 bases. DNA for the CDR3: TGTGCCAGCAGCCCCCGCGCAGGGTATTATTACGAGCAGTACTTC. The encoded protein is CASSPRAGYYYEQYF.

This chain joins TRBV10-3 and TRBJ1-1, with D perhaps matching TRBD1 (6 bases). Germline V gene data show CDR1 as ENHRY and CDR2 as SYGVKD. Trimming pared 6 bases from V and 0 bases from J, leaving 11 bases between. The CDR3 spans 14 residues. The CDR3 sequence is CAISRQVMNTEAFF. The CDR3 DNA is TGTGCCATCAGCAGACAGGTCATGAACACTGAAGCTTTCTTT.

This clone came up once. This rearrangement joins TRBV6-5 to TRBJ1-1, with D maybe TRBD1 (5 bases). Germline V CDR1 and CDR2: MNHEY, SVGAGI. V was pared by 6 bases and J by 0 bases, with 14 bases between. The CDR3 is 15 residues long. The CDR3 loop reads CASRSIGDMNTEAFF. The CDR3 DNA follows: TGTGCCAGCAGGTCTATAGGGGATATGAACACTGAAGCTTTCTTT.

J is TRBJ1-2 and V is TRBV5-1; possible D gene TRBD1, 6 bases. Trimming cost V 0 bases and J 4 bases, with 16 bases left between them. CDR3 length equals 16 residues. Germline V gene sequence: CDR1 SGHRS, CDR2 YFSETQ. CDR3 protein: CASSLAAGAKGYGYTF. The CDR3 DNA follows: TGCGCCAGCAGCTTGGCGGCAGGGGCGAAAGGCTATGGCTACACCTTC.

The genes are TRBV13 and TRBJ2-5, with 10 bases identical to TRBD2. Germline V gene sequence: CDR1 PRHDT, CDR2 FYEKMQ (reference sequence). The V and J ends lost 4 bases and 9 bases, in that order; junction bases with no gene match: 8. This CDR3 has 14 amino acids. The CDR3 DNA is TGTGCCAGCAGCTCCCTTAGCGGGGGGCCCGCCCAGTACTTC. Protein product: CASSSLSGGPAQYF.

This rearrangement joins TRBV27 to TRBJ1-3; 8 bases are a match to TRBD1. The CDR3 runs to 15 residues. V was pared by 6 bases and J by 0 bases, with 4 bases of the junction left unmatched. Germline V gene data show CDR1 as MNHEY and CDR2 as SMNVEV (reference sequence). CDR3: CASRPGGSSGNTIYF. CDR3 nucleotides: TGTGCCAGCAGACCAGGGGGCAGCTCTGGAAACACCATATATTTT.

The V and J genes are TRBV7-2 and TRBJ2-1; D gene unclear. Germline V lookup: CDR1 SGHTA, CDR2 FQGNSA. V was pared by 1 base and J by 4 bases, with 8 bases between. The CDR3 covers 14 residues. DNA for the CDR3: TGTGCCAGCAGCTTAGGTCGTGTTTACAATGAGCAGTTCTTC. Its translation: CASSLGRVYNEQFF.

The V and J genes are TRBV28 and TRBJ2-7, with TRBD2 matching 9 bases. There are 15 residues in the CDR3. CDR1 MDHEN and CDR2 SYDVKM come from the germline V gene. V trimming: 2 bases; J trimming: 1 base; junction bases outside the gene matches: 3. CDR3 nucleotide sequence: TGTGCCAGCAGTTTAGCGGGAGGGTTATCCTACGAGCAGTACTTC. It specifies CASSLAGGLSYEQYF.

The gene calls are TRBV18 and TRBJ1-5, with 8 bases matching TRBD1. The germline gives CDR1 KGHSH, CDR2 LQKENI. This CDR3 comprises 13 residues. The V segment lost 8 bases and the J segment 5 bases; nucleotides outside the gene matches: 5. The CDR3 bases are TGTGCCAGCCGACAGGGGAAGGATCAGCCCCAGCATTTT. This translates into CASRQGKDQPQHF.

The genes are TRBV3-1 (or the pseudogene TRBV3-2) and TRBJ2-7; tentative D call: TRBD2 (6 bases). The CDR3 runs 15 residues. The germline gives CDR1 LGHDT, CDR2 YNNKEL (reference sequence). Trimming pared 5 bases from V and 0 bases from J, leaving 14 bases between. This CDR3 is CASSTRLVNSYEQYF. DNA of the CDR3: TGTGCCAGCAGCACCAGACTAGTAAACTCCTACGAGCAGTACTTC.